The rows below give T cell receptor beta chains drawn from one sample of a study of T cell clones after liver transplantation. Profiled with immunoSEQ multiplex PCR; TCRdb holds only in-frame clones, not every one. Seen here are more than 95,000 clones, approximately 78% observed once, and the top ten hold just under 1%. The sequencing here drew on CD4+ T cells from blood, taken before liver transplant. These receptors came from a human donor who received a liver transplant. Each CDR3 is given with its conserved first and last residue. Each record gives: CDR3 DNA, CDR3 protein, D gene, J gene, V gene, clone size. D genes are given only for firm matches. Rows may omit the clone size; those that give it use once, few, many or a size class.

TGTGCCAGCAGCCCCGACGGACAGGGACTTAACTATGGCTACACCTTC | CASSPDGQGLNYGYTF | TRBD1 | TRBJ1-2 | TRBV5-4 | -
TGTGCCAGCAGCTTAGTGGACTATTCTGCAAGCTTCTATACGCAGTATTTT | CASSLVDYSASFYTQYF | - | TRBJ2-3 | TRBV7-2 | -
TGCGCCAGCTGGGTAGGGCAGGGAGAAGCTTTCTTT | CASWVGQGEAFF | - | TRBJ1-1 | TRBV10-2 | -
TGTGCCAGCAGCTTAATCAGCACTGAAGCTTTCTTT | CASSLISTEAFF | - | TRBJ1-1 | TRBV7-9 | -
TGTGCCAGCAGCCAGGGGGGACTAGCGGGAGGACAGCTGTTTTTT | CASSQGGLAGGQLFF | TRBD2 | TRBJ2-2 | TRBV7-6 | -
TGTGCCAGCAGTGAAGGGAGGACAACGCTATCCTACGAGCAGTACTTC | CASSEGRTTLSYEQYF | - | TRBJ2-7 | TRBV6-1 | -
TGTGCCAGCACCGTATCTTGGCTAGCGGCGCCTGGTGATAAAAACATTCAGTACTTC | CASTVSWLAAPGDKNIQYF | TRBD2 | TRBJ2-4 | TRBV28 | -
TGCGCCAGCAGCTTGAACGGACAGCTTAGCAGCCCACGCCTACGGGCGTACTTC | CASSLNGQLSSPRLRAYF | - | TRBJ2-7 | TRBV5-1 | -
TGCAGTGCGAGGGTGGACACTGAAGCTTTCTTT | CSARVDTEAFF | - | TRBJ1-1 | TRBV20-1 | once
TGTGCCAGCAGTGATAAAGCGGGCTTTCAAGAGACCCAGTACTTC | CASSDKAGFQETQYF | - | TRBJ2-5 | TRBV2 | -
TGCGCCAGCAGCTTGCGCCCCCCAGGGGCGTTAAATGAAAAACTGTTTTTT | CASSLRPPGALNEKLFF | - | TRBJ1-4 | TRBV5-1 | -
TGTGCCAGCAACCTTTCGGGACGGATATTAGATGGCTACACCTTC | CASNLSGRILDGYTF | - | TRBJ1-2 | TRBV7-9 | once
TGTGCCAGCAGCGTTCGTCTAGCGGGGGGGTCAGATACGCAGTATTTT | CASSVRLAGGSDTQYF | TRBD2 | TRBJ2-3 | TRBV9 | -
TGTGCCAGCAGCTTAGTGGGTAGCGGGGGGCCCACAGATACGCAGTATTTT | CASSLVGSGGPTDTQYF | TRBD2 | TRBJ2-3 | TRBV7-2 | -
TGTGCCAGCAGCTCCGGGACAGGGGTGGACAATGAGCAGTTCTTC | CASSSGTGVDNEQFF | TRBD1 | TRBJ2-1 | TRBV7-8 | -
TGTGCCAGCAGTTACTCCGGACGGAACACTGAAGCTTTCTTT | CASSYSGRNTEAFF | - | TRBJ1-1 | TRBV6-5 | -
TGCGCCAGCAGCCAAGATACAGGGGGAACAAGCTCTGGAAACACCATATATTTT | CASSQDTGGTSSGNTIYF | TRBD1 | TRBJ1-3 | TRBV4-1 | few
TGTGCCAGCAGCTCAACGGGACGTCGGAGTGGCTACACCTTC | CASSSTGRRSGYTF | - | TRBJ1-2 | TRBV7-2 | few
TGTGCCAGCTCGCCGCCCCAGAGACAGCTTCTGAACACTGAAGCTTTCTTT | CASSPPQRQLLNTEAFF | - | TRBJ1-1 | TRBV18 | -
TGTGCCAGCAGCCCAGGGGGGTTTCCCCACGAGCAGTACTTC | CASSPGGFPHEQYF | - | TRBJ2-7 | TRBV9 | -
TGTGCCACCAGCAGAGATATGGGGGGTACCATATATTTT | CATSRDMGGTIYF | - | TRBJ1-3 | TRBV15 | once
TGTGCCAGCAGCTTAGGGACGAGGGAGAGTGGCTACACCTTC | CASSLGTRESGYTF | - | TRBJ1-2 | TRBV7-8 | -
TGTGCCAGCAGTTTAGGACAGGGCGGAAGTCAAGAGACCCAGTACTTC | CASSLGQGGSQETQYF | TRBD1 | TRBJ2-5 | TRBV7-2 | -
TGTGCCAGCAGCCTAAGCGGATCACCGAGGGCTTTCTTT | CASSLSGSPRAFF | - | TRBJ1-1 | TRBV7-8 | -
TGTGCCAGTAGTCCCGAGGACAGGGGGCCTGGAAACACCATATATTTT | CASSPEDRGPGNTIYF | TRBD1 | TRBJ1-3 | TRBV19 | -
TGCGCCAGCAGCCAAGACAGGGGGCAGTACATTCAGTACTTC | CASSQDRGQYIQYF | TRBD1 | TRBJ2-4 | TRBV4-3 | -
TGTGCCAGCTCACCACCCTCACAGGGACGGACAGATACGCAGTATTTT | CASSPPSQGRTDTQYF | - | TRBJ2-3 | TRBV18 | -
TGTGCCAGCAGCCCCCGGCGGACGGCTAGTTTCAGCACAGATACGCAGTATTTT | CASSPRRTASFSTDTQYF | - | TRBJ2-3 | TRBV7-2 | few
TGTGCTAGTGGACCAGGGACCCCCGGCGGGAATGAGCAGTTCTTC | CASGPGTPGGNEQFF | - | TRBJ2-1 | TRBV12-5 | -
TGTGCCAGCAGTTACTCGAGGGCCTCTAACACTGAAGCTTTCTTT | CASSYSRASNTEAFF | - | TRBJ1-1 | TRBV6-5 | -